The sequence of this T cell receptor beta chain was determined in a study of human T cells and chemical hapten exposure. Background on the study: Variation in per-sample TCR yields came mainly from small pooled library volume differences.

In the library, unique molecular identifiers were attached to individual cDNA molecules. Authors' methods: Across samples, TCR counts had a median of about 100,000 and ranged from about 23,224 to 690,600. TCRdb processed the 5' RACE reads anew with MiXCR; each CDR3 protein has one entry. The V and J calls here are based on TCRdb, not the publication. The sample includes some 150,000 distinct CDR3 sequences, 4.1% of them seen just once. The CDR3 has 18 residues. Trimming shortened V by 6 bases and J by 9 bases, and 30 bases separated the two germline ends. The V gene's germline CDR1 is SNHLY and CDR2 FYNNEI. This clonotype was seen repeatedly, ten times or more. Its antigen is not identified. Study-level points and caveats: The number of TCRs over 1 in 1000 frequency stayed unchanged after DPC.

The starting material, unfractionated whole blood, was used for total RNA extraction. This clonotype was sampled from a female donor in good health. V usage is TRBV2 and J usage is TRBJ2-1; D unclear. CDR3 in amino acids: CASSTYPRLDTHYGEQFF. The CDR3 DNA reads TGTGCCAGCAGCACCTACCCACGGCTAGATACACATTATGGTGAGCAGTTCTTC.